The 30 T cell receptor beta chains in this list originate from one sample, sequenced in a study of T cells in Graves' hyperthyroidism and ophthalmopathy. RNA transcripts provided the source from which TCR beta CDR3 regions were amplified. The TCR CDR3 first-round RT-PCR relied on the HTBI primer set. TCRdb recomputed calls from the multiplex PCR reads with MiXCR, one row per CDR3 protein. The data hold more than 150,000 distinct CDR3 sequences, with approximately 15% observed a single time. Sequencing was performed on blood. These receptors all stem from a woman in her 50s with Graves' hyperthyroidism.

This clonotype was detected ten times or more. The CDR3 sequence is CASSQDVRTDYNSPLHF. The DNA of the CDR3 is TGTGCCAGCAGCCAAGATGTCCGGACGGATTATAATTCACCCCTCCACTTT. The J gene is TRBJ1-6, the V gene TRBV3-1; D remains unclear. The V end lost 0 bases, the J end lost 4 bases, and 13 bases lay between the germline ends. This CDR3 spans 17 amino acids. CDR1 is LGHDT, CDR2 YNNKEL, per germline (reference sequence).

The chain combines TRBV7-9 with TRBJ2-2; a possible D gene is TRBD2 (6 bases). This CDR3 is built from 18 residues. CDR1 is SEHNR, CDR2 FQNEAQ, per germline (reference sequence). Trimming pared 1 base from V and 4 bases from J, leaving 19 bases between. The CDR3 here is CASSLGGWGLQRTGELFF. The CDR3 coding sequence is TGTGCCAGCAGCTTAGGAGGGTGGGGACTCCAGCGCACCGGGGAGCTGTTTTTT.

The V call is TRBV6-1, the J call TRBJ2-7; D unclear. Trimming took off 8 bases at V and 2 bases at J, with 19 bases between the two ends. CDR1 and CDR2 (germline): MNHNS, SASEGT. The CDR3 runs 15 residues. The CDR3 reads CASSPFQAFTYEQYF. Here the CDR3 DNA reads TGTGCCAGCTCCCCATTCCAAGCCTTCACCTACGAGCAGTACTTC.

The table lists this clonotype with many counts. The chain has TRBV5-1 and TRBJ2-1; 9 bases map to TRBD2. V lost 0 bases to trimming and J lost 8 bases; unmatched junction nucleotides: 6. Germline V gene sequence: CDR1 SGHRS, CDR2 YFSETQ. The CDR3 sequence is 15 residues long. The CDR3, as DNA: TGCGCCAGCAGCTTGGTGGCGGGGGGGCAGGATGAGCAGTTCTTC. Translated: CASSLVAGGQDEQFF.

This clonotype showed up many times. The chain uses TRBV24-1 and TRBJ2-7; 7 bases are a match to TRBD2. Losses at the gene ends were 8 bases for V and 3 bases for J; bases not matched to a gene: 21. Looked up from germline, CDR1 is KGHDR and CDR2 is SFDVKD. The CDR3 has 18 amino acids. CDR3 loop: CATIPQGRGPPTFYEQYF. CDR3 in DNA: TGTGCCACCATCCCCCAAGGGAGGGGCCCGCCTACATTCTACGAGCAGTACTTC.

This clonotype was detected many times. V usage is TRBV12-3 or TRBV12-4 and J usage is TRBJ1-5; the D gene is possibly TRBD1 (5 bases). Deletions cut 6 bases from V and 2 bases from J, with 14 bases between. There are 15 residues in the CDR3. CDR3 sequence (DNA): TGTGCCAGCAGCCGGGACCCGGTTGGCAATCAGCCCCAGCATTTT. It yields the protein CASSRDPVGNQPQHF.

In this sample, this clonotype turned up many times. The V call is TRBV6-2 or TRBV6-3, the J call TRBJ2-1; 8 nucleotides align to TRBD2. Trimming took 2 bases from V and 9 from J; bases not matched to a gene: 6. Germline V gene data show CDR1 as MNHEY and CDR2 as SVGEGT. The CDR3 loop spans 14 amino acids. The CDR3 region has the DNA TGTGCCAGCAGTTACGGTTCGGGGGGGCGTGAGCAGTTCTTC. Protein product: CASSYGSGGREQFF.

Ten or more counts support this clonotype. A much larger clone sits a single nucleotide away, making a read error possible. The genes are TRBV2 and TRBJ2-5; D possibly matches TRBD1 or TRBD2 (6 bases each). CDR3 length equals 13 residues. Germline V gene sequence: CDR1 SNHLY, CDR2 FYNNEI. Trimming shortened V by 6 bases and J by 2 bases, and 10 bases separated the two germline ends. The CDR3 region is CASRGGGQETQYF. The CDR3 DNA sequence: TGTGCCAGCAGGGGGGGCGGACAAGAGACCCAGTACTTC.

This clonotype is a singleton in its sample. J is TRBJ1-2 and V is TRBV28; D gene uncertain. This CDR3 is built from 15 residues. V lost 3 bases and J 0 bases, leaving 11 bases between the germline ends. Germline CDR1 reads MDHEN; CDR2 reads SYDVKM. This CDR3 is CASSFPAAANYGYTF. CDR3 DNA sequence: TGTGCCAGCAGTTTCCCGGCGGCAGCTAACTATGGCTACACCTTC.

This clonotype was observed a few times. The V call is TRBV6-2 or TRBV6-3, the J call TRBJ1-1, with 8 bases matching TRBD1. The germline V gene has CDR1 MNHEY and CDR2 SVGEGT. CDR3 length equals 17 residues. The J segment lost 1 base and the V segment lost 7 bases, leaving 14 bases of the junction unmatched. CDR3 nucleotide sequence: TGTGCCAGCACTCACCGGACAGGGTGGGGAGGGAACACTGAAGCTTTCTTT. This gives the protein CASTHRTGWGGNTEAFF.

This clonotype was counted ten times or more. This chain joins TRBV11-2 and TRBJ2-1, with D unresolved. The germline V and J ends were trimmed by 5 bases and 7 bases, with 15 bases remaining between them. CDR1 and CDR2 from the germline V gene are SGHAT and FQNNGV. There are 14 residues in the CDR3. The CDR3 here is CASSPHALENEQFF. The CDR3 DNA is TGTGCCAGCAGCCCCCACGCTCTAGAAAATGAGCAGTTCTTC.

At least ten counts were recorded for this clonotype. The chain uses TRBV2 and TRBJ1-6; 9 bases agree with TRBD1. The CDR3 is 16 amino acids. V was clipped by 8 bases and J by 0 bases; unmatched bases: 5. CDR1 is SNHLY and CDR2 is FYNNEI in the germline V gene. The CDR3 sequence: CASWDRASSYNSPLHF. CDR3 DNA: TGTGCCAGCTGGGACAGGGCCAGCTCCTATAATTCACCCCTCCACTTT.

This clonotype was detected ten times or more. The chain employs TRBV5-5 and TRBJ2-7, with TRBD1 matching 7 bases. Germline CDR1 reads SGHKS; CDR2 reads YYEKEE (reference sequence). The CDR3 consists of 16 residues. The J segment lost 4 bases and the V segment lost 2 bases, leaving 12 bases of the junction unmatched. CDR3 nucleotide sequence: TGTGCCAGCAGCTTCATCAAGGGGGCGCAGAGTTACGAGCAGTACTTC. Protein product: CASSFIKGAQSYEQYF.

Note on this clonotype: A single base separates this from a much larger clone, so it may be a read error. The rearrangement links TRBV5-1 to TRBJ2-4; no firm D call. This CDR3 comprises 13 residues. Germline assignment: CDR1 SGHRS and CDR2 YFSETQ. This CDR3 is CAGRSLAKNIQYF. CDR3 DNA: TGCGCCGGCAGAAGCCTAGCCAAAAACATTCAGTACTTC.

This clonotype was seen many times. The chain recombines TRBV2 with TRBJ1-5, with TRBD1 as a possible D gene (5 bases). Germline V gene data show CDR1 as SNHLY and CDR2 as FYNNEI. This CDR3 comprises 15 residues. Between the trimmed V and J ends, which lost 7 bases and 4 bases, there was a span of 17 bases. The CDR3 here is CASTLGGGANQPQHF. In DNA, the CDR3 is TGTGCCAGCACTCTGGGGGGAGGGGCAAATCAGCCCCAGCATTTT.

This clonotype came up many times. The V gene is TRBV7-8, the J gene TRBJ2-3, with D unresolved. CDR1 is SGHVS, CDR2 FQNEAQ, per germline. This CDR3 comprises 15 residues. Trimming cost V 2 bases and J 2 bases, with 11 bases left between them. This CDR3 reads CASSLLPGTTDTQYF. The CDR3 DNA sequence: TGTGCCAGCAGCTTACTCCCAGGTACCACAGATACGCAGTATTTT.

This clonotype has a count of ten or more. V and J are TRBV2 and TRBJ1-2; 9 bases align to TRBD1. Germline assignment: CDR1 SNHLY and CDR2 FYNNEI. J was trimmed by 4 bases and V by 3 bases; bases with no gene match: 6. CDR3 length equals 15 residues. As DNA, the CDR3 is TGTGCCAGCAGTGACTCGGACAGGGGAATCTATGGCTACACCTTC. Encoded protein: CASSDSDRGIYGYTF. The entire variable domain, with the rest obtained from reference TRBV2 and TRBJ1-2, is as follows: EPEVTQTPSHQVTQMGQEVILRCVPISNHLYFYWYRQILGQKVEFLVSFYNNEISEKSEIFDDQFSVERPDGSNFTLKIRSTKLEDSAMYFCASSDSDRGIYGYTFGSGTRLTVV.

This chain's CDR3 is CASSYKAYSYEQYF. The CDR3 nucleotides are TGTGCCAGCAGTTACAAGGCCTACTCCTACGAGCAGTACTTC. The gene calls are TRBV6-5 and TRBJ2-7; D call uncertain. The ends were cut back, 2 bases at V and 0 bases at J, with 8 bases in the middle. Germline V gene data show CDR1 as MNHEY and CDR2 as SVGAGI. This CDR3 has 14 amino acids.

In this sample, this clonotype turned up many times. This sequence joins TRBV27 and TRBJ1-2; tentative D call: TRBD1 (5 bases). The V gene's germline CDR1 is MNHEY and CDR2 SMNVEV (reference sequence). Trimming shortened V by 3 bases and J by 8 bases, and 19 bases separated the two germline ends. CDR3 size: 15 residues. DNA for the CDR3: TGTGCCAGCAGTTTTGCAAAGGGGTACTCATTCGGCTACACCTTC. Translation gives CASSFAKGYSFGYTF.

The table lists this clonotype with many counts. J is TRBJ2-7 and V is TRBV20-1; the D gene is possibly TRBD2 (6 bases). In germline, CDR1 is DFQATT, CDR2 SNEGSKA (reference sequence). CDR3 length equals 16 residues. Between the trimmed V and J ends, which lost 0 bases and 0 bases, there was a span of 15 bases. The CDR3 protein is CSAREPAGLHSYEQYF. CDR3 nucleotide sequence: TGCAGTGCTAGAGAACCGGCGGGGCTCCACTCCTACGAGCAGTACTTC.

CDR3 coding DNA: TGTGCCAGTAGTCCCCGGACTAGCGGGGGTCCCCCCTACGAGCAGTACTTC. Encoded protein: CASSPRTSGGPPYEQYF. The chain recombines TRBV19 with TRBJ2-7; TRBD2 agrees at 13 bases. This CDR3 spans 17 amino acids. V trimming: 5 bases; J trimming: 2 bases; junction bases outside the gene matches: 9. Per germline, CDR1 LNHDA and CDR2 SQIVND (reference sequence).

This clonotype has ten or more counts. V and J are TRBV7-8 and TRBJ1-6; unclear D gene. The CDR3 is made up of 19 amino acids. The germline CDR1 and CDR2 sequences are SGHVS and FQNEAQ. With 4 bases removed from V and 0 bases from J, the gap between germline ends came to 19 bases. As DNA, the CDR3 is TGTGCCAGCAGCTCTACCCCTCTTCGGCGGAGCTCCTATAATTCACCCCTCCACTTT. Translation: CASSSTPLRRSSYNSPLHF.

This chain uses TRBV18 with TRBJ2-5; a weak D match, TRBD1 (5 bases). This CDR3 comprises 14 residues. The ends were cut back, 8 bases at V and 1 base at J, with 14 bases in the middle. CDR1 and CDR2 (germline): KGHSH, LQKENI. The CDR3 sequence: CASPRQQLQETQYF. The CDR3 nucleotides read TGTGCCAGCCCACGACAGCAACTCCAAGAGACCCAGTACTTC.

Many counts were recorded for this clonotype. The chain employs TRBV27 and TRBJ2-1; 10 nucleotides line up with TRBD1. V trimming: 4 bases; J trimming: 3 bases; junction bases outside the gene matches: 0. The CDR3 spans 14 residues. CDR1 MNHEY and CDR2 SMNVEV come from the germline V gene (reference sequence). The DNA for the CDR3 is TGTGCCAGCAGTTGGACAGGGGGCTACAATGAGCAGTTCTTC. Translated: CASSWTGGYNEQFF.

The chain joins TRBV15 to TRBJ2-5; a possible D gene is TRBD2 (5 bases). V lost 3 bases to trimming and J lost 4 bases, with 15 bases between them. The CDR3 contains 15 residues. Germline CDR1 is LNHNV and CDR2 is YYDKDF (reference sequence). This CDR3 reads CATSSQLAAGETQYF. In DNA form, the CDR3 reads TGTGCCACCAGCAGCCAGCTAGCAGCAGGAGAGACCCAGTACTTC.

This clonotype was observed a handful of times. The J gene is TRBJ1-4, the V gene TRBV19, with D perhaps matching TRBD1 (5 bases). Trimming pared 3 bases from V and 5 bases from J, leaving 10 bases between. Per germline, CDR1 LNHDA and CDR2 SQIVND (reference sequence). The length of the CDR3 is 14 residues. For the CDR3, the DNA is TGTGCCAGTAGTATCCGGGACGGGAATGAAAAACTGTTTTTT. Translating it yields CASSIRDGNEKLFF.

The chain recombines TRBV9 with TRBJ2-6; TRBD2 matches at 9 bases. The germline V gene has CDR1 SGDLS and CDR2 YYNGEE. The CDR3 spans 19 residues. The junction had 11 bases not matched to a gene; V was cut back by 4 bases and J by 0 bases. CDR3: CASSLRGASGTSGANVLTF. The CDR3, as DNA: TGTGCCAGCAGCCTTAGGGGGGCTAGCGGGACCTCTGGGGCCAACGTCCTGACTTTC.

This chain connects TRBV20-1 to TRBJ1-6; 9 nucleotides agree with TRBD1. The germline gives CDR1 DFQATT, CDR2 SNEGSKA (reference sequence). This CDR3 is built from 14 residues. V gave up 2 bases and J gave up 7 bases; unmatched junction bases: 3. The CDR3 DNA sequence: TGCAGTGCTAGACGGGGACAGGGCAATTCACCCCTCCACTTT. The encoded protein is CSARRGQGNSPLHF.

V and J are TRBV5-4 and TRBJ2-7; 14 bases are a match to TRBD2. Germline CDR1 SGHNT, CDR2 YYREEE (reference sequence). The length of the CDR3 is 17 residues. J gave up 1 base and V 0 bases, and 3 bases lay outside the gene matches. In DNA, the CDR3 is TGTGCCAGCAGCTTGGCCGGACTAGCGGGGGGATCCTACGAGCAGTACTTC. Translated, it gives CASSLAGLAGGSYEQYF. The full variable domain, in which reference TRBV5-4 and TRBJ2-7 provide the parts outside the CDR3, is ETGVTQSPTHLIKTRGQQVTLRCSSQSGHNTVSWYQQALGQGPQFIFQYYREEENGRGNFPPRFSGLQFPNYSSELNVNALELDDSALYLCASSLAGLAGGSYEQYFGPGTRLTVT.

This clonotype has more than one count but fewer than ten. Being one base from a much bigger clone, this may be a read error. This chain links TRBV3-1 with TRBJ1-2, with unresolved D. CDR1 LGHDT and CDR2 YNNKEL come from the germline V gene (reference sequence). There are 12 residues in the CDR3. DNA for the CDR3: TGTGCCGGCAGCCAGGCCCTCTATGGCTACACCTTC. Translation: CAGSQALYGYTF.